The clone carrying this T cell receptor beta chain was detected only a few times. It was RNA transcripts that yielded the amplified TCR beta CDR3 regions. TCR CDR3 regions were first amplified by RT-PCR with HTBI primers. TCRdb used MiXCR to reprocess the multiplex PCR reads, holding one entry per CDR3 protein. The table has about 690,000 distinct CDR3 sequences, approximately 15% seen once. Germline CDR1 and CDR2: SGHNT and YYREEE (reference sequence). The ends were cut back, 0 bases at V and 2 bases at J, with 9 bases in the middle. The CDR3 runs to 15 residues. Investigators excluded patients with uncontrolled infection, other autoimmune disease, pregnancy or lactation. The source of the sample is a study of T cells in Graves' hyperthyroidism and ophthalmopathy. Study overall: Peripheral blood samples were taken at initial diagnosis, prior to any treatment.

The source of this sequence is a man aged 50 to 59 with Graves' hyperthyroidism. Sequenced material: blood. The chain employs TRBV5-4 and TRBJ2-1; the D is unclear. CDR3 sequence reads: CASSLAVTPYNEQFF. For the CDR3, the DNA is TGTGCCAGCAGCTTGGCCGTAACTCCCTACAATGAGCAGTTCTTC. The entire variable domain, with the rest obtained from reference TRBV5-4 and TRBJ2-1, is as follows: ETGVTQSPTHLIKTRGQQVTLRCSSQSGHNTVSWYQQALGQGPQFIFQYYREEENGRGNFPPRFSGLQFPNYSSELNVNALELDDSALYLCASSLAVTPYNEQFFGPGTRLTVL.